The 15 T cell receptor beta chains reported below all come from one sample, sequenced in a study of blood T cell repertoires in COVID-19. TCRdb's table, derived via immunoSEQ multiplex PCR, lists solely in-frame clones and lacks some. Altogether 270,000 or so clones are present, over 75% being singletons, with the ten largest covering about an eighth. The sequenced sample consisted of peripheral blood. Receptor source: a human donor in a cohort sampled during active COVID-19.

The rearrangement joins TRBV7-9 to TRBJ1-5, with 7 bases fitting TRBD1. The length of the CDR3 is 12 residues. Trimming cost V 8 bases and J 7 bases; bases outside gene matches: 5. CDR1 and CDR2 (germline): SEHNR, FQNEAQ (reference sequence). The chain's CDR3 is CASGQGDQPQHF. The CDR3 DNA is TGTGCCAGCGGGCAGGGGGACCAGCCCCAGCATTTT.

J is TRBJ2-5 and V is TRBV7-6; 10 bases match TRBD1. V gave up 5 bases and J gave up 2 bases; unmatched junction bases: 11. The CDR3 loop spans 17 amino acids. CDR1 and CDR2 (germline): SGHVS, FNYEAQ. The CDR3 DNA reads TGTGCCAGCAGCGCGTTTGTGACAGGGGGCTTTCAAGAGACCCAGTACTTC. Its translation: CASSAFVTGGFQETQYF. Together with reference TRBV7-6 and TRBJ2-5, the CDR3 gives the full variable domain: GAGVSQSPRYKVTKRGQDVALRCDPISGHVSLYWYRQALGQGPEFLTYFNYEAQQDKSGLPNDRFSAERPEGSISTLTIQRTEQRDSAMYRCASSAFVTGGFQETQYFGPGTRLLVL.

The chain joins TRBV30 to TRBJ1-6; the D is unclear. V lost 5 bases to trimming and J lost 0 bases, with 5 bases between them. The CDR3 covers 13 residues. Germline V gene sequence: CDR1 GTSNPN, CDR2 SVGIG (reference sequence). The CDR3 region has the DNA TGTGCCTGGGCGGGCTCCTATAATTCACCCCTCCACTTT. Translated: CAWAGSYNSPLHF. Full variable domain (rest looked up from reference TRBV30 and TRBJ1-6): SQTIHQWPATLVQPVGSPLSLECTVEGTSNPNLYWYRQAAGRGLQLLFYSVGIGQISSEVPQNLSASRPQDRQFILSSKKLLLSDSGFYLCAWAGSYNSPLHFGNGTRLTVT.

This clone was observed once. The CDR3 coding sequence is TGTGCCAGCAGCTTAGATCAGAGGGATGAGCAGTTCTTC. The encoded protein is CASSLDQRDEQFF. This chain uses TRBV11-2 with TRBJ2-1; the D gene is possibly TRBD2 (5 bases). Deletions cut 0 bases from V and 8 bases from J, with 8 bases between. CDR1 is SGHAT and CDR2 is FQNNGV in the germline V gene. The CDR3 has 13 residues.

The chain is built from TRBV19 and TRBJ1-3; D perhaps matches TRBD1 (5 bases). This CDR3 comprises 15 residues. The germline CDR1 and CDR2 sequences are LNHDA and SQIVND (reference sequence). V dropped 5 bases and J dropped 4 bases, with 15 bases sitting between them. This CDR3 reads CASSLRTLRGNTIYF. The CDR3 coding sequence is TGTGCCAGTAGTCTCCGGACACTACGGGGAAACACCATATATTTT. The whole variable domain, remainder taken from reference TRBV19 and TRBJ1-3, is DGGITQSPKYLFRKEGQNVTLSCEQNLNHDAMYWYRQDPGQGLRLIYYSQIVNDFQKGDIAEGYSVSREKKESFPLTVTSAQKNPTAFYLCASSLRTLRGNTIYFGEGSWLTVV.

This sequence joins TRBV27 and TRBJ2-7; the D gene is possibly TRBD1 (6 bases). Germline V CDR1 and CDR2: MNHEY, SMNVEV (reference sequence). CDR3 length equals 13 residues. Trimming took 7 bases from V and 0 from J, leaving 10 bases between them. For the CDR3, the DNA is TGTGCCAGCAACTCCAGGGGCTCCTACGAGCAGTACTTC. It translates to CASNSRGSYEQYF.

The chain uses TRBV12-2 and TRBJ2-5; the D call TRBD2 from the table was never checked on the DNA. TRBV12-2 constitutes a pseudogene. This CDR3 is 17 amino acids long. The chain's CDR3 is CASRPLAGGLFTETQYF. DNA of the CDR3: TGTGCAAGTCGCCCACTAGCGGGAGGGCTTTTTACGGAGACCCAGTACTTC.

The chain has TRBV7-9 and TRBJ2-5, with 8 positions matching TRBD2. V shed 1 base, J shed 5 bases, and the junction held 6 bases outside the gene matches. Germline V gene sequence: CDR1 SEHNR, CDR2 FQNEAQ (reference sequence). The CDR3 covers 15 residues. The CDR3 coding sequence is TGTGCCAGCAGCTTAGTGAGCGGGAGCTCCGAGACCCAGTACTTC. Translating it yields CASSLVSGSSETQYF.

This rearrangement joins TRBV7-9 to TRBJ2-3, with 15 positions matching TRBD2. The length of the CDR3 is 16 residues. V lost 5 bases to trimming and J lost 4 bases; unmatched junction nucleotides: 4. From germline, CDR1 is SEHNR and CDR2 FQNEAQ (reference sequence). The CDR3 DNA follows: TGTGCCAGCAGCCCAGGACTAGCGGGAGGGGCAGATACGCAGTATTTT. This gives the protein CASSPGLAGGADTQYF.

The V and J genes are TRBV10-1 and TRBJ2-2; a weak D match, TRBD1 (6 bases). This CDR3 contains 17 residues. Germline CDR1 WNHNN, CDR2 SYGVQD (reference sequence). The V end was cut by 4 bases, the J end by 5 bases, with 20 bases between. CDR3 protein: CASSASYTGQGTGELFF. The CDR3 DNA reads TGCGCCAGCAGTGCGTCATATACGGGGCAGGGGACCGGGGAGCTGTTTTTT.

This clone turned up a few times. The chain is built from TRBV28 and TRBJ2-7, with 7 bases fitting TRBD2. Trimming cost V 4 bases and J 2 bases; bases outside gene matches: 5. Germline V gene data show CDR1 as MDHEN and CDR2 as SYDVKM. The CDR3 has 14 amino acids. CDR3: CASSSGLQPYEQYF. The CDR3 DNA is TGTGCCAGCAGTTCGGGACTACAACCCTACGAGCAGTACTTC.

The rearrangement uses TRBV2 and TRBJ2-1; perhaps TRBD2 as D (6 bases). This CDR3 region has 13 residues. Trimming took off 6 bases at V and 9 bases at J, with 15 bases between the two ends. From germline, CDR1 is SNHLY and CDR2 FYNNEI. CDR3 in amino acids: CASSQDPRGEQFF. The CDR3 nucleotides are TGTGCCAGCAGCCAAGATCCGCGGGGTGAGCAGTTCTTC.

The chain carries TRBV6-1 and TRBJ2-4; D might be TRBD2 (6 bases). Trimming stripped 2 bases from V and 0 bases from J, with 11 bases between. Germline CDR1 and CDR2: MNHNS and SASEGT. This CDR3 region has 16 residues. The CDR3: CASSERRVLAKNIQYF. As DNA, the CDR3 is TGTGCCAGCAGTGAACGGAGGGTATTAGCCAAAAACATTCAGTACTTC.

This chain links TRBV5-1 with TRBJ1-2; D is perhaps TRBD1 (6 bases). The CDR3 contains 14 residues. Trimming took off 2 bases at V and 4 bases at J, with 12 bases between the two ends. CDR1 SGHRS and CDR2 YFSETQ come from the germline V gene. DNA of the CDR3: TGCGCCAGCAGCTTCGGGACACCCACCTATGGCTACACCTTC. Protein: CASSFGTPTYGYTF.

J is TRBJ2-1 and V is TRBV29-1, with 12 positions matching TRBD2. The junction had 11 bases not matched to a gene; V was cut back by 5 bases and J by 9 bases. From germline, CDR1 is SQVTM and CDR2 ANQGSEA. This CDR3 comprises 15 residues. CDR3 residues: CSVQLGGTSGREQFF. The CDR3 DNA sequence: TGCAGCGTTCAATTGGGAGGGACTAGCGGGCGTGAGCAGTTCTTC.